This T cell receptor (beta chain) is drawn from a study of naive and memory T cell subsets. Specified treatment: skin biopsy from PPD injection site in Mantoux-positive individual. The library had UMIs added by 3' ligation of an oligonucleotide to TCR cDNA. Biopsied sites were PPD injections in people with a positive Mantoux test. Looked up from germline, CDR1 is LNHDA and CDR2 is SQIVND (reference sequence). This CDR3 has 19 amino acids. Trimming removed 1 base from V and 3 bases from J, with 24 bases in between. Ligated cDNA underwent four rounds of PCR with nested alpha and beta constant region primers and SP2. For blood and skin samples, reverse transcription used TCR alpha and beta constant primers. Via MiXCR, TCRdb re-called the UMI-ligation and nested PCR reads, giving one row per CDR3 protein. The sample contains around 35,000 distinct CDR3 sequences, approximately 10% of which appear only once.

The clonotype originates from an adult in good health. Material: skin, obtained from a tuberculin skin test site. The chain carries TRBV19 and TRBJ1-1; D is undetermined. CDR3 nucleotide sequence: TGTGCCAGTAGTATAGGGCGGAGGGTGCAACACGCGACCTACACTGAAGCTTTCTTT. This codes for CASSIGRRVQHATYTEAFF.